Sequencing of this T cell receptor (beta chain) was carried out in a study of OX40 agonist ivuxolimab in advanced cancers. Study conclusions and caveats: The average count of expanded clones was higher among CD8+ T cells than among CD4+. Low normalized clonal expansion also occurred in some nonresponding patients.

Concerning this clone: Its specificity is unknown.

Only in-frame clones appear in the TCRdb table, and some are missing; sequencing was by immunoSEQ multiplex PCR. This table has 70,000 or so clones, 80% appearing once. The ends were cut back, 2 bases at V and 1 base at J, with 5 bases in the middle. CDR3 length: 13 residues. Germline assignment: CDR1 KGHSH and CDR2 LQKENI. The clonotype comes from an adult with an advanced solid tumor such as melanoma, head and neck, liver or kidney cancer. The chain employs TRBV18 and TRBJ1-2; D gene uncertain. This specimen consisted of CD4+ or CD8+ T cells sorted from blood, obtained in a trial of the OX40 agonist ivuxolimab. CDR3 amino acids: CASSPTDNYGYTF. CDR3 nucleotide sequence: TGTGCCAGCTCACCAACTGATAACTATGGCTACACCTTC.